Listed here are 32 T cell receptor beta chains from one sample, sequenced in a study of high-grade serous ovarian cancer treatment subgroups. Tumor samples were taken before definitive surgery or chemotherapy. The method was immunoSEQ multiplex PCR; TCRdb's version includes in-frame clones alone and lacks a portion of them. The table has several thousand clones, roughly 69% seen once; the top ten hold more than 15%. Sequencing was done on a sample of tumor tissue. The receptors originated from a human donor with high-grade serous ovarian cancer.

This clone was observed a few times. In nucleotides, the CDR3 is TGTGCCAGCTCACCGTTAGGACCCACTGAAGCTTTCTTT. Translating gives CASSPLGPTEAFF. The genes are TRBV18 and TRBJ1-1; D unclear. Trimming left V 3 bases short and J 4 bases short, with 9 bases between. There are 13 residues in the CDR3. CDR1 is KGHSH and CDR2 is LQKENI in the germline V gene.

CDR3 coding DNA: TGTGCCAGTAGCCCAAGGCTGGGTCCGTTGAACACTGAAGCTTTCTTT. As protein: CASSPRLGPLNTEAFF. The chain recombines TRBV19 with TRBJ1-1, with unresolved D. The CDR3 contains 16 residues. Between the trimmed V and J ends, which lost 6 bases and 0 bases, there was a span of 17 bases. Germline-derived CDR1 and CDR2 are LNHDA and SQIVND (reference sequence). Drawing the rest from reference TRBV19 and TRBJ1-1, the complete variable domain is DGGITQSPKYLFRKEGQNVTLSCEQNLNHDAMYWYRQDPGQGLRLIYYSQIVNDFQKGDIAEGYSVSREKKESFPLTVTSAQKNPTAFYLCASSPRLGPLNTEAFFGQGTRLTVV.

V is TRBV19 and J is TRBJ1-2; D possibly corresponds to TRBD1 (6 bases). The CDR3 length is 13 residues. V lost 3 bases and J lost 8, with 13 bases in between. Germline V gene data show CDR1 as LNHDA and CDR2 as SQIVND (reference sequence). CDR3 sequence reads: CASSIGQSRGYTF. CDR3 in DNA: TGTGCCAGTAGTATTGGACAGAGCAGAGGCTACACCTTC.

A few counts support this clone. The CDR3 DNA is TGTGCCAGCAGCCCGCCCCAATTACGGGCCGCTTTCTTT. Encoded protein: CASSPPQLRAAFF. The chain uses TRBV7-2 and TRBJ1-1; D is unclear. The V and J ends lost 5 bases and 11 bases respectively, with 18 bases between them. CDR3 size: 13 residues. CDR1 is SGHTA, CDR2 FQGNSA, per germline.

CDR3 sequence (DNA): TGTGCTAGTGGTTTTCCCACAGGGGGCGGTGAGACCCAGTACTTC. It codes for CASGFPTGGGETQYF. The V and J genes are TRBV12-5 and TRBJ2-5, with 9 nucleotides matching TRBD1. The V and J ends lost 3 bases and 5 bases, in that order; junction bases with no gene match: 7. Germline assignment: CDR1 LGHNT and CDR2 FRNRAP. The CDR3 spans 15 residues.

The V call is TRBV28, the J call TRBJ1-3; the D gene is possibly TRBD1 (6 bases). Trimming took off 7 bases at V and 2 bases at J, with 12 bases between the two ends. Germline lookup yields CDR1 MDHEN and CDR2 SYDVKM. The CDR3 totals 14 residues. The CDR3 reads CASINRDTGNTIYF. The CDR3, as DNA: TGTGCCAGCATCAATCGGGACACTGGAAACACCATATATTTT.

The J gene is TRBJ2-5, the V gene TRBV5-1, with 11 bases that match TRBD2. The CDR3 consists of 16 residues. After removal of 7 bases from V and 2 bases from J, the junction contained 10 bases not matched to a gene. From germline, CDR1 is SGHRS and CDR2 YFSETQ. CDR3 loop: CASGLSGTSGQETQYF. The CDR3 DNA is TGCGCCAGCGGCCTCTCCGGGACTAGCGGACAAGAGACCCAGTACTTC.

The chain has TRBV23-1 and TRBJ2-1; 7 positions match TRBD2. TRBV23-1 counts as an open reading frame of uncertain function. The CDR3 extends over 15 amino acids. With 2 bases clipped from V and 3 bases from J, the junction kept 4 bases outside the gene matches. In nucleotides, the CDR3 is TGCGCCAGCAGTCAACGGGGAGGGGTCTACAATGAGCAGTTCTTC. Translating it yields CASSQRGGVYNEQFF.

The CDR3 DNA sequence: TGCAGCGTTGAGTCTGGTTGGGGGGAAAAACTGTTTTTT. Translated: CSVESGWGEKLFF. J is TRBJ1-4 and V is TRBV29-1; the D gene is possibly TRBD1 (5 bases). The CDR3 loop spans 13 amino acids. V lost 3 bases and J 8 bases, leaving 13 bases between the germline ends. Germline lookup yields CDR1 SQVTM and CDR2 ANQGSEA.

The J gene is TRBJ1-5, the V gene TRBV6-1; 7 positions agree with TRBD1. Per germline, CDR1 MNHNS and CDR2 SASEGT. The length of the CDR3 is 15 residues. After removal of 3 bases from V and 6 bases from J, the junction contained 8 bases not matched to a gene. The CDR3 region has the DNA TGTGCCAGCAGTGAGAGGGGGCAGGAGGGTCAGCCCCAGCATTTT. This sequence encodes CASSERGQEGQPQHF.

The genes are TRBV7-2 and TRBJ2-1; TRBD2 agrees at 10 bases. V was pared by 0 bases and J by 5 bases, with 7 bases of the junction left unmatched. Per germline, CDR1 SGHTA and CDR2 FQGNSA. The CDR3 has 17 residues. The CDR3 nucleotides are TGTGCCAGCAGCTTAGCGCTGAGCGGGGGGGCCGACAATGAGCAGTTCTTC. Protein: CASSLALSGGADNEQFF.

Sample share makes this clone medium-sized (0.01 to 0.1%). The rearrangement uses TRBV19 and TRBJ2-7; 7 positions agree with TRBD1. V lost 6 bases to trimming and J lost 1 base; unmatched junction nucleotides: 3. Germline-derived CDR1 and CDR2 are LNHDA and SQIVND (reference sequence). The CDR3 has 13 residues. In nucleotides, the CDR3 is TGTGCCAGTAGGAAGACAGGGTCCTACGAGCAGTACTTC. This sequence encodes CASRKTGSYEQYF.

This sequence joins TRBV4-2 and TRBJ1-2; possible D gene TRBD1, 5 bases. Germline V gene data show CDR1 as LGHNA and CDR2 as YNFKEQ. The CDR3 extends over 16 amino acids. V was shortened by 1 base and J by 4 bases, with 16 bases between the two germline ends. CDR3 sequence reads: CASSQAAHTGVYGYTF. The CDR3 nucleotides are TGTGCCAGCAGCCAAGCGGCCCACACGGGGGTCTATGGCTACACCTTC.

This clone was detected a few times. CDR3 amino acids: CASWDRGLADTQYF. The DNA for the CDR3 is TGTGCCAGCTGGGACAGGGGGCTCGCAGATACGCAGTATTTT. The gene calls are TRBV27 and TRBJ2-3; 12 bases are a match to TRBD1. Germline CDR1 and CDR2: MNHEY and SMNVEV (reference sequence). V trimming: 8 bases; J trimming: 4 bases; junction bases outside the gene matches: 4. This CDR3 has 14 residues.

The rearrangement joins TRBV18 to TRBJ1-2; D ambiguous. Germline V gene lookup returns CDR1 KGHSH and CDR2 LQKENI. This CDR3 is built from 14 residues. V was pared by 1 base and J by 2 bases, with 8 bases between. CDR3 residues: CASSPQDPNYGYTF. The DNA for the CDR3 is TGTGCCAGCTCACCACAGGATCCAAACTATGGCTACACCTTC.

This clone turned up a few times. V and J are TRBV2 and TRBJ1-2; possible D gene TRBD1, 6 bases. Germline V gene lookup returns CDR1 SNHLY and CDR2 FYNNEI. V lost 7 bases and J lost 4, with 19 bases in between. This CDR3 spans 15 amino acids. The CDR3 DNA reads TGTGCCAGCAACCGGGACACCAGCCGTGCCTATGGCTACACCTTC. This encodes CASNRDTSRAYGYTF.

V gene TRBV30 combines with J gene TRBJ1-4; no clear D gene. CDR3 length: 11 amino acids. The germline V gene has CDR1 GTSNPN and CDR2 SVGIG (reference sequence). The V and J ends lost 5 bases and 8 bases respectively, with 9 bases between them. In nucleotides, the CDR3 is TGTGCCTGGCGGGAATGGGAAAAACTGTTTTTT. Its protein is CAWREWEKLFF.

There are a few counts of this clone. V usage is TRBV6-5 and J usage is TRBJ1-1; D not resolved. Germline CDR1 MNHEY, CDR2 SVGAGI. The CDR3 runs to 15 residues. Trimming removed 0 bases at V and 4 bases at J, with 12 bases between. In nucleotides, the CDR3 is TGTGCCAGCAGTTACTCGATCCAGGCCCCCACTGAAGCTTTCTTT. Translating it yields CASSYSIQAPTEAFF.

This clone showed up just a few times. The CDR3 loop reads CASSKPGQNEAFF. DNA for the CDR3: TGCGCCAGCAGCAAGCCGGGACAGAATGAAGCTTTCTTT. V usage is TRBV5-1 and J usage is TRBJ1-1; TRBD1 agrees at 7 bases. Per germline, CDR1 SGHRS and CDR2 YFSETQ. The CDR3 runs to 13 residues. V trimming: 4 bases; J trimming: 7 bases; junction bases outside the gene matches: 7.

The V call is TRBV2, the J call TRBJ1-1; D is uncertain. Germline-derived CDR1 and CDR2 are SNHLY and FYNNEI. This CDR3 is 14 amino acids long. V lost 4 bases and J lost 0, with 9 bases in between. CDR3 sequence reads: CASSAGQLNTEAFF. CDR3 nucleotide sequence: TGTGCCAGCAGTGCAGGCCAGTTGAACACTGAAGCTTTCTTT.

Only a few counts were recorded for this clone. The V and J genes are TRBV7-9 and TRBJ2-5; 10 bases are shared with TRBD2. CDR3 length: 18 amino acids. Trimming at V came to 5 bases and at J to 5 bases, leaving 17 bases not matched to a gene. The germline V gene encodes CDR1 SEHNR and CDR2 FQNEAQ (reference sequence). The DNA of the CDR3 is TGTGCCAGCAGCCAATCGGTTACAGCGGGGGGGGCCTACGAGACCCAGTACTTC. Amino acids: CASSQSVTAGGAYETQYF.

This clone is a singleton in its sample. V gene TRBV6-1 combines with J gene TRBJ2-6, with D perhaps matching TRBD2 (5 bases). The germline CDR1 and CDR2 sequences are MNHNS and SASEGT. V lost 4 bases to trimming and J lost 0 bases, with 10 bases between them. This CDR3 is 16 amino acids long. The CDR3 DNA follows: TGTGCCAGCAGTGGGGGAGCCCTCTCTGGGGCCAACGTCCTGACTTTC. Translated: CASSGGALSGANVLTF.

A word on this clone: The junction differs from germline at one of its ends, possibly a read error. The chain joins TRBV20-1 to TRBJ2-2; 7 bases line up with TRBD2. The germline gives CDR1 DFQATT, CDR2 SNEGSKA (reference sequence). There are 8 residues in the CDR3. CDR3 DNA: TGCAGGGAGCGGGGAGCTGTTTTT. Protein product: CRERGAVF.

The chain links TRBV29-1 to TRBJ1-1; the D gene is possibly TRBD1 (5 bases). Germline-derived CDR1 and CDR2 are SQVTM and ANQGSEA. This CDR3 has 15 residues. Trimming removed 2 bases from V and 5 bases from J, with 18 bases in between. For the CDR3, the DNA is TGCAGCGTTGAAACCCCCTGGGCAGGGCAAACTGAAGCTTTCTTT. Translation: CSVETPWAGQTEAFF.

The chain employs TRBV25-1 and TRBJ2-6; a possible D gene is TRBD1 (5 bases). The CDR3 extends over 18 amino acids. V was trimmed by 4 bases and J by 5 bases, leaving 21 bases between them. CDR1 is MGHDK and CDR2 is SYGVNS in the germline V gene. The CDR3 DNA sequence: TGTGCCAGCAGTGCTGAAACAACTGGACAAAGTCGGGCCAACGTCCTGACTTTC. Amino acids: CASSAETTGQSRANVLTF.

The V and J genes are TRBV11-2 and TRBJ1-1; maybe TRBD1 (5 bases). The germline V gene encodes CDR1 SGHAT and CDR2 FQNNGV. Trimming cost V 5 bases and J 4 bases, with 14 bases left between them. The CDR3 runs 14 residues. Here the CDR3 DNA reads TGTGCCAGCAGCCCTCTCCAGGGAGTCACTGAAGCTTTCTTT. Its translation is CASSPLQGVTEAFF.

This chain uses TRBV30 with TRBJ1-6, with a tentative D call TRBD1 (6 bases). In germline, CDR1 is GTSNPN, CDR2 SVGIG (reference sequence). This CDR3 has 14 residues. Trimming pared 1 base from V and 8 bases from J, leaving 12 bases between. The CDR3: CAWSDGQFHSPLHF. For the CDR3, the DNA is TGTGCCTGGAGTGATGGACAGTTTCATTCACCCCTCCACTTT.

J is TRBJ1-2 and V is TRBV27; 7 positions agree with TRBD1. The trim removed 5 bases at V and 4 bases at J, leaving 4 bases unmatched. Germline CDR1 is MNHEY and CDR2 is SMNVEV (reference sequence). The CDR3 contains 13 residues. The CDR3 region is CASSHRDSYGYTF. CDR3 nucleotides: TGTGCCAGCAGTCATCGGGACAGCTATGGCTACACCTTC.

The rearrangement uses TRBV5-1 and TRBJ2-5; D gene uncertain. Germline CDR1 and CDR2: SGHRS and YFSETQ. V dropped 1 base and J dropped 0 bases, with 10 bases sitting between them. The CDR3 is 15 amino acids. The DNA of the CDR3 is TGCGCCAGCAGCTTGTCCGACATGTACCAAGAGACCCAGTACTTC. Its translation is CASSLSDMYQETQYF.

This chain connects TRBV5-1 to TRBJ1-4; the D is unclear. Germline CDR1 and CDR2: SGHRS and YFSETQ. V lost 0 bases to trimming and J lost 2 bases, with 2 bases between them. The CDR3 runs 13 residues. Here the CDR3 reads CASSLGTNEKLFF. DNA of the CDR3: TGCGCCAGCAGCTTGGGGACTAATGAAAAACTGTTTTTT. Full variable domain (outside the CDR3, taken from reference TRBV5-1 and TRBJ1-4): KAGVTQTPRYLIKTRGQQVTLSCSPISGHRSVSWYQQTPGQGLQFLFEYFSETQRNKGNFPGRFSGRQFSNSRSEMNVSTLELGDSALYLCASSLGTNEKLFFGSGTQLSVL.

This clone was recorded a few times. The genes are TRBV7-2 and TRBJ2-1; D gene unclear. Trimming pared 1 base from V and 5 bases from J, leaving 12 bases between. CDR3 size: 15 residues. CDR1 SGHTA and CDR2 FQGNSA come from the germline V gene. The CDR3 DNA follows: TGTGCCAGCAGCTTAGATCTAGACGGTAACAATGAGCAGTTCTTC. Protein product: CASSLDLDGNNEQFF.

The chain combines TRBV7-7 with TRBJ1-1; D not resolved. Germline lookup yields CDR1 SSHAT and CDR2 FNYEAQ (reference sequence). Trimming left V 2 bases short and J 1 base short, with 5 bases between. CDR3 length: 13 residues. The CDR3 sequence: CASSLFQNTEAFF. DNA for the CDR3: TGTGCCAGCAGCTTATTTCAGAACACTGAAGCTTTCTTT.